This T cell receptor beta chain was observed in a study of blood T cell repertoires in COVID-19. Source study methods: Reference gene primer amplification gave estimated nucleated cell counts. Generated by immunoSEQ multiplex PCR, the TCRdb table keeps only in-frame clones and is missing some. V, J and clone size derive from that table, while D and trimming were established from the DNA sequence. The repertoire has some 120,000 clones, roughly 90% of them found once; the top ten carry roughly 4.5%. The clonotype comes from a man between 60 and 70 years old with COVID-19, enrolled during active disease. Material: peripheral blood.

DNA for the CDR3: TGTGCCAGCTCACAAGAATTAATGGGGACAGGGACTTCAAACTCCTACAATGAGCAGTTCTTC. This sequence encodes CASSQELMGTGTSNSYNEQFF. The V and J genes are TRBV18 and TRBJ2-1; TRBD1 matches 9 bases. CDR1 and CDR2 from the germline V gene are KGHSH and LQKENI. The J segment lost 0 bases and the V segment lost 4 bases, leaving 19 bases of the junction unmatched. CDR3 size: 21 residues. Together with reference TRBV18 and TRBJ2-1, the CDR3 gives the full variable domain: NAGVMQNPRHLVRRRGQEARLRCSPMKGHSHVYWYRQLPEEGLKFMVYLQKENIIDESGMPKERFSAEFPKEGPSILRIQQVVRGDSAAYFCASSQELMGTGTSNSYNEQFFGPGTRLTVL.